Each of the 6 T cell receptor beta chains below was sequenced from the same sample in a study of graft-versus-host responses after intestinal transplantation. This table comes from immunoSEQ multiplex PCR, and its TCRdb copy is limited to in-frame clones, with some not included. The table lists approximately 20,000 clones, about 80% of them singletons. Tissue processing of the graft released intraepithelial and lamina propria lymphocytes from it. The starting material was ileum tissue, obtained 12 days after intestinal transplant. All receptors come from a human patient who received an intestinal transplant, so some T cells may come from the graft donor.

The chain links TRBV4-3 to TRBJ1-2; 8 bases match TRBD1. The trim removed 0 bases at V and 5 bases at J, leaving 2 bases unmatched. The CDR3 contains 14 residues. Germline CDR1 and CDR2: LGHNA and YSLEER. The DNA of the CDR3 is TGCGCCAGCAGCCAAGAGGGGACAGGTTATGGCTACACCTTC. Amino acid sequence: CASSQEGTGYGYTF.

The chain has TRBV4-1 and TRBJ2-1; 11 positions agree with TRBD2. CDR1 and CDR2 from the germline V gene are MGHRA and YSYEKL. The CDR3 is 16 amino acids. With 4 bases clipped from V and 2 bases from J, the junction kept 4 bases outside the gene matches. CDR3 sequence (DNA): TGCGCCAGCAGCCGAGGGACTAGCGGTACCTACAATGAGCAGTTCTTC. It is translated as CASSRGTSGTYNEQFF.

The chain links TRBV28 to TRBJ1-5; no reliable D call. This CDR3 comprises 16 residues. Germline assignment: CDR1 MDHEN and CDR2 SYDVKM. The V end was cut by 6 bases, the J end by 4 bases, with 19 bases between. The DNA for the CDR3 is TGTGCCAGCAGCATCTCCCCGCCGGAACTAAATCAGCCCCAGCATTTT. Protein sequence: CASSISPPELNQPQHF.

The gene calls are TRBV7-3 and TRBJ1-1; unclear D gene. CDR3 length equals 14 residues. From germline, CDR1 is SGHTA and CDR2 FQGTGA. Trimming shortened V by 0 bases and J by 0 bases, and 5 bases separated the two germline ends. The CDR3 nucleotides read TGTGCCAGCAGCTTAACAGCAATGAACACTGAAGCTTTCTTT. Amino acids: CASSLTAMNTEAFF.

The DNA of the CDR3 is TGTGCCAGTAGTATGGGACAGGGAAAGTACGAGCAGTACTTC. Protein sequence: CASSMGQGKYEQYF. The chain carries TRBV19 and TRBJ2-7; TRBD1 aligns across 9 bases. The J segment lost 4 bases and the V segment lost 3 bases, leaving 4 bases of the junction unmatched. The germline gives CDR1 LNHDA, CDR2 SQIVND (reference sequence). This CDR3 is 14 amino acids long.

Note on this clone: Its ends do not fully match the called genes, so a read error is possible. The chain couples TRBV19 to TRBJ1-2, with 8 nucleotides matching TRBD1. Germline loops: CDR1 LNHDA, CDR2 SQIVND (reference sequence). This CDR3 is 14 amino acids long. This CDR3 is CASSVNRGGYGYIF. The CDR3 nucleotides are TGTGCCAGTAGTGTCAACAGGGGGGGCTATGGCTACATCTTC.